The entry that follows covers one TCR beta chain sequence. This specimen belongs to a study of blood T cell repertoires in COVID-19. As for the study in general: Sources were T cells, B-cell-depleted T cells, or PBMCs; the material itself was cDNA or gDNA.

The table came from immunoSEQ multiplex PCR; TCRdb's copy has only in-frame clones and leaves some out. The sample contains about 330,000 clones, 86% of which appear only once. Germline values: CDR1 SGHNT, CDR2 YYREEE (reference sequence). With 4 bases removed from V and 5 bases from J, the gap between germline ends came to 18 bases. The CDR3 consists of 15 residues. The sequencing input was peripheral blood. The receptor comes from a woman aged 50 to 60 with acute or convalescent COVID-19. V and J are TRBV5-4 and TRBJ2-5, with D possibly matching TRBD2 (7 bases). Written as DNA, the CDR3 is TGTGCCAGCAGCACTCGAGGGGGGGCGCGGGAGACCCAGTACTTC. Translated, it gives CASSTRGGARETQYF.